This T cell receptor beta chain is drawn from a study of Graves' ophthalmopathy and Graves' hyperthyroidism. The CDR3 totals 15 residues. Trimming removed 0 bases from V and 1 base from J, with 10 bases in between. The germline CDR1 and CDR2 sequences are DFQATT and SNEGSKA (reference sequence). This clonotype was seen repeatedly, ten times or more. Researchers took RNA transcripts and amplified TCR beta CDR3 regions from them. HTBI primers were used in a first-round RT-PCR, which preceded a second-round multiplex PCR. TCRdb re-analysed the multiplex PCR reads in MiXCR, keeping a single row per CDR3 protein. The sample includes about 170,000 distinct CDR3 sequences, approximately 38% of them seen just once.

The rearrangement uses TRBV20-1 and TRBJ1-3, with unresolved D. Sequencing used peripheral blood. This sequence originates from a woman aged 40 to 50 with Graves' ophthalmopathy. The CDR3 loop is CSARDVTASGNTIYF. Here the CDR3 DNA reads TGCAGTGCTAGAGATGTGACGGCTTCTGGAAACACCATATATTTT.